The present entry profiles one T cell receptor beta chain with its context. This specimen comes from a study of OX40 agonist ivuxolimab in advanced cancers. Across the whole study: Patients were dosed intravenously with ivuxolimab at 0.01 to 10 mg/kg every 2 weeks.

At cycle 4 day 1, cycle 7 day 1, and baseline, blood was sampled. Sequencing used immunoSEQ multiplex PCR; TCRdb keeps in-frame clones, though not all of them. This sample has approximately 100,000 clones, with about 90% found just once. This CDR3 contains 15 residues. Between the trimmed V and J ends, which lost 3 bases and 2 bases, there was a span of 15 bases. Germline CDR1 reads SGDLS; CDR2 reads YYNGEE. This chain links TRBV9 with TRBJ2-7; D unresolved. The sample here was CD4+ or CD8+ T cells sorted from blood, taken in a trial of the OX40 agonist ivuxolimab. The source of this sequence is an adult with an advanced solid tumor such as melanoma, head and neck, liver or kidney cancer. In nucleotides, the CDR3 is TGTGCCAGCAGCGGAAGGCAGTCGAGAGCCTACGAGCAGTACTTC. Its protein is CASSGRQSRAYEQYF.